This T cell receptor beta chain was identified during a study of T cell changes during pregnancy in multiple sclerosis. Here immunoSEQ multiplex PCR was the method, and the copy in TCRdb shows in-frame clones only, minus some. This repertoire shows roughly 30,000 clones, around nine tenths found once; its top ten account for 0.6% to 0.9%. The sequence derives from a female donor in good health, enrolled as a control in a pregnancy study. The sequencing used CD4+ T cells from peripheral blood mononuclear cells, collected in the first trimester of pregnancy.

CDR3 nucleotide sequence: TGTGCCAGCACCAAGGAGGAGTATCGGGGCTACACCTTC. The encoded protein is CASTKEEYRGYTF. This rearrangement joins TRBV6-6 to TRBJ1-2; D is uncertain. Trimming stripped 7 bases from V and 8 bases from J, with 17 bases between. Germline CDR1 is MNHNY and CDR2 is SVGAGI (reference sequence). The CDR3 sequence is 13 residues long.